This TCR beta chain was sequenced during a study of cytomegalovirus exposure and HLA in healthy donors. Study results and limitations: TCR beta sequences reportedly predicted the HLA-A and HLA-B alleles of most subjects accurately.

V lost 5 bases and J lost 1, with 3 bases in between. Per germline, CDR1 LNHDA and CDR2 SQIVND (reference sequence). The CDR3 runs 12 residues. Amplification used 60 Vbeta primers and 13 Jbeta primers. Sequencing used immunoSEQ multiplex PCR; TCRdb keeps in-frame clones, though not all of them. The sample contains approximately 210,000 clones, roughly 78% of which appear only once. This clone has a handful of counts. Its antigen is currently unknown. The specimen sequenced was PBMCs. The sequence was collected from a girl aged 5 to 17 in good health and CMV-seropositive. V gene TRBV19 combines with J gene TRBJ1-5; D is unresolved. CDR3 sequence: CASSGSNQPQHF. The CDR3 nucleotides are TGTGCCAGTAGTGGCAGCAATCAGCCCCAGCATTTT.